This T cell receptor (beta chain) appears in the sequencing data of a study of blood T cell repertoires in COVID-19. Study background: COVID-19 samples collected from the United States, Italy and Spain covered acute and convalescent phases. Nucleic acid was either cDNA or gDNA, and it came from T cells, B-cell-depleted T cells, or PBMCs.

This clone occurred once. The CDR3 extends over 15 amino acids. Germline assignment: CDR1 SGHRS and CDR2 YFSETQ. Trimming removed 0 bases at V and 1 base at J, with 10 bases between. Methods used by the authors: Reference gene primers were amplified, and this amplification served to estimate nucleated cell counts. Libraries were prepared by immunoSEQ multiplex PCR; TCRdb keeps only in-frame clonotypes and omits some of them. V and J calls and clone size are as listed in that table; D and trimming were resolved from the DNA. The sample contains 150,000 to 200,000 clones, 60% to 80% of which appear only once.

The sequence derives from a man in his sixties or seventies with acute or convalescent COVID-19. J is TRBJ1-1 and V is TRBV5-1; D possibly corresponds to TRBD1 (5 bases). Sequenced input: peripheral blood. DNA for the CDR3: TGCGCCAGCAGCTTGGAGCCGACAGCGAACACTGAAGCTTTCTTT. Encoded protein: CASSLEPTANTEAFF. Full variable domain (rest looked up from reference TRBV5-1 and TRBJ1-1): KAGVTQTPRYLIKTRGQQVTLSCSPISGHRSVSWYQQTPGQGLQFLFEYFSETQRNKGNFPGRFSGRQFSNSRSEMNVSTLELGDSALYLCASSLEPTANTEAFFGQGTRLTVV.